This T cell receptor beta chain emerged from a study of T cells after posttransplantation cyclophosphamide. Looked up from germline, CDR1 is SEHNR and CDR2 is FQNEAQ (reference sequence). CDR3 length: 15 amino acids. Trimming took off 4 bases at V and 5 bases at J, with 17 bases between the two ends. Sampled 1 year posttransplant, controls received myeloablative marrow transplants, methotrexate and a calcineurin inhibitor. Points on this clone: As yet, its antigen is unknown.

Measured with immunoSEQ multiplex PCR; TCRdb has only the in-frame clones, and not every one. Of approximately 16,000 clones in the sample, around 90% were seen once. General observations from the study: Recipient CMV seropositivity and CMV reactivation strongly tracked TRB clonality. Donor CD8+ memory clones often dominated recipient blood repertoires at later times. Blood and skin or GI T cell repertoires showed limited TRB overlap.

This TCR derives from a male patient aged 45-60 years who received an allogeneic stem cell transplant from an unrelated donor, was CMV-positive, and had chronic GVHD only. The T cells may partly be graft donor cells. This chain links TRBV7-9 with TRBJ2-5; D might be TRBD2 (6 bases). The material was PBMCs, obtained after an allogeneic stem cell transplant with a calcineurin inhibitor and methotrexate. The CDR3 is CASSSILATHETQYF. CDR3 in DNA: TGTGCCAGCAGCTCTATACTAGCAACCCATGAGACCCAGTACTTC.